The 22 T cell receptor beta chains in this list originate from one sample, sequenced in a study of blood T cell repertoires in COVID-19. TCRdb's copy holds only in-frame clones and misses some; the assay was immunoSEQ multiplex PCR. Here the sample spans tens of thousands of clones, roughly 68% being singletons. The sequencing sample was made of peripheral blood. These receptors came from an older man with acute or convalescent COVID-19.

The chain joins TRBV10-3 to TRBJ1-5, with no clear D. Per the germline V gene, CDR1 is ENHRY and CDR2 is SYGVKD. V shed 11 bases and J shed 5 bases, with 16 bases lying between them. CDR3 length: 13 amino acids. The DNA for the CDR3 is TGTGCCGTCCGTTCACACCAGGATCAGCCCCAGCATTTT. It translates to CAVRSHQDQPQHF.

The chain has TRBV18 and TRBJ2-7; the D gene is possibly TRBD1 (6 bases). The CDR3 has 16 residues. CDR1 and CDR2 (germline): KGHSH, LQKENI. V lost 3 bases and J lost 0, with 15 bases in between. The CDR3 DNA is TGTGCCAGCTCACCCCGGTTGGGGGCTAGCTCCTACGAGCAGTACTTC. This translates into CASSPRLGASSYEQYF.

This chain links TRBV6-5 with TRBJ2-5; D unclear. Germline values: CDR1 MNHEY, CDR2 SVGAGI. The CDR3 totals 12 residues. Trimming removed 4 bases from V and 5 bases from J, with 8 bases in between. CDR3 sequence (DNA): TGTGCCAGCAGTTCCCTCGGGGAGACCCAGTACTTC. Protein product: CASSSLGETQYF.

The chain combines TRBV27 with TRBJ1-5, with D tentatively TRBD1 (5 bases). With 4 bases removed from V and 4 bases from J, the gap between germline ends came to 11 bases. Germline V CDR1 and CDR2: MNHEY, SMNVEV (reference sequence). There are 14 residues in the CDR3. This CDR3 reads CASSSVGPNQPQHF. CDR3 DNA sequence: TGTGCCAGCAGTTCTGTGGGGCCGAATCAGCCCCAGCATTTT.

V is TRBV4-2 and J is TRBJ2-3, with 7 bases aligning to TRBD1. J gave up 7 bases and V 4 bases, and 11 bases lay outside the gene matches. Germline V gene data show CDR1 as LGHNA and CDR2 as YNFKEQ. The CDR3 contains 15 residues. The CDR3 sequence is CASSPTGAQSNTQYF. The CDR3 DNA is TGTGCCAGCAGCCCTACAGGGGCCCAATCTAATACGCAGTATTTT.

The gene calls are TRBV28 and TRBJ2-1, with TRBD1 matching over 9 bases. The germline CDR1 and CDR2 sequences are MDHEN and SYDVKM. The V gene end was trimmed by 1 base and the J gene end by 7 bases; junction bases not matched to a gene: 5. The CDR3 covers 15 residues. The chain's CDR3 is CASSLSGTGKNEQFF. In nucleotides, the CDR3 is TGTGCCAGCAGTTTATCCGGGACAGGGAAGAATGAGCAGTTCTTC.

The chain carries TRBV30 and TRBJ1-2; TRBD1 matches at 7 bases. The CDR3 is 12 residues long. CDR1 is GTSNPN and CDR2 is SVGIG in the germline V gene (reference sequence). V trimming: 5 bases; J trimming: 4 bases; junction bases outside the gene matches: 4. The CDR3 loop reads CAWDRERYGYTF. In DNA, the CDR3 is TGTGCCTGGGACAGGGAACGCTATGGCTACACCTTC.

V gene TRBV4-2 combines with J gene TRBJ2-1, with a weak D call TRBD1 (6 bases). The CDR3 is 14 residues long. The V gene lost 4 bases and the J gene lost 6 bases, with 13 bases spanning the gap. Germline V gene data show CDR1 as LGHNA and CDR2 as YNFKEQ. The CDR3 loop is CASSLRTVANEQFF. CDR3 nucleotide sequence: TGTGCCAGCAGCCTCCGGACAGTTGCCAATGAGCAGTTCTTC.

The gene calls are TRBV19 and TRBJ2-7; 8 bases fit TRBD1. The CDR3 runs to 14 residues. In germline, CDR1 is LNHDA, CDR2 SQIVND (reference sequence). The V segment lost 6 bases and the J segment 2 bases; nucleotides outside the gene matches: 6. The CDR3 DNA reads TGTGCCAGTAGGAGGACAGGGCGCACCTACGAGCAGTACTTC. Its translation is CASRRTGRTYEQYF.

This clone was detected once. The gene calls are TRBV6-5 and TRBJ2-5, with 8 nucleotides matching TRBD1. V lost 9 bases and J lost 5; bases outside the gene matches: 8. Looked up from germline, CDR1 is MNHEY and CDR2 is SVGAGI. The CDR3 spans 13 residues. CDR3 amino acids: CARQTGVGETQYF. DNA for the CDR3: TGTGCCAGACAGACAGGGGTCGGGGAGACCCAGTACTTC.

This clone appeared once. The chain combines TRBV28 with TRBJ2-1; D uncertain. The CDR3 runs to 13 residues. The V gene lost 6 bases and the J gene lost 0 bases, with 6 bases spanning the gap. The germline V gene encodes CDR1 MDHEN and CDR2 SYDVKM. CDR3 sequence (DNA): TGTGCCAGCAGAACGAGCTCCTACAATGAGCAGTTCTTC. This gives the protein CASRTSSYNEQFF. Using reference TRBV28 and TRBJ2-1 for the parts outside the CDR3, the full variable domain is DVKVTQSSRYLVKRTGEKVFLECVQDMDHENMFWYRQDPGLGLRLIYFSYDVKMKEKGDIPEGYSVSREKKERFSLILESASTNQTSMYLCASRTSSYNEQFFGPGTRLTVL.

This chain joins TRBV15 and TRBJ2-7; D gene uncertain. V lost 0 bases and J lost 6, with 15 bases in between. The CDR3 is 15 amino acids. Germline CDR1 LNHNV, CDR2 YYDKDF (reference sequence). In DNA, the CDR3 is TGTGCCACCAGCAGAGATGTAAGCAGCGTGTTCGAGCAGTACTTC. The encoded protein is CATSRDVSSVFEQYF. The full variable domain, its missing parts supplied by reference TRBV15 and TRBJ2-7, is DAMVIQNPRYQVTQFGKPVTLSCSQTLNHNVMYWYQQKSSQAPKLLFHYYDKDFNNEADTPDNFQSRRPNTSFCFLDIRSPGLGDTAMYLCATSRDVSSVFEQYFGPGTRLTVT.

V gene TRBV28 combines with J gene TRBJ1-2, with D unclear. Germline values: CDR1 MDHEN, CDR2 SYDVKM. CDR3 length equals 15 residues. V was shortened by 8 bases and J by 1 base, with 17 bases between the two germline ends. In DNA, the CDR3 is TGTGCCAGCGTCCAAACCCCAACATTTAACTATGGCTACACCTTC. This translates into CASVQTPTFNYGYTF.

The CDR3 loop reads CASSPASGRAVVDNEQFF. For the CDR3, the DNA is TGTGCCAGCAGTCCTGCCAGCGGGAGGGCCGTGGTGGACAATGAGCAGTTCTTC. The chain combines TRBV28 with TRBJ2-1; 10 bases are a match to TRBD2. Germline CDR1 reads MDHEN; CDR2 reads SYDVKM. The CDR3 extends over 18 amino acids. The trim removed 5 bases at V and 5 bases at J, leaving 15 bases unmatched.

The rearrangement uses TRBV18 and TRBJ2-3; TRBD2 is a possible D gene (6 bases). From germline, CDR1 is KGHSH and CDR2 LQKENI. Trimming stripped 5 bases from V and 3 bases from J, with 6 bases between. This CDR3 has 12 residues. CDR3 protein: CASSGGTDTQYF. CDR3 DNA sequence: TGTGCCAGCTCAGGGGGGACAGATACGCAGTATTTT.

This sequence joins TRBV2 and TRBJ1-5; 7 positions match TRBD1. The germline gives CDR1 SNHLY, CDR2 FYNNEI. V was clipped by 6 bases and J by 1 base; unmatched bases: 6. The CDR3 runs 15 residues. For the CDR3, the DNA is TGTGCCAGCAGGGCCGGGACAGCAAGCAATCAGCCCCAGCATTTT. It is translated as CASRAGTASNQPQHF.

CDR3 in DNA: TGCGCCAGCAGCCAAGAACTAGCGGGGTTCTACAATGAGCAGTTCTTC. It encodes CASSQELAGFYNEQFF. The genes are TRBV4-3 and TRBJ2-1; 10 bases map to TRBD2. This CDR3 is 16 amino acids long. V gave up 0 bases and J gave up 3 bases; unmatched junction bases: 2. Germline values: CDR1 LGHNA, CDR2 YSLEER.

This clone was recorded many times. The J gene is TRBJ2-1, the V gene TRBV28; TRBD2 agrees at 11 bases. CDR3 length: 16 residues. Germline lookup yields CDR1 MDHEN and CDR2 SYDVKM. V trimming: 4 bases; J trimming: 5 bases; junction bases outside the gene matches: 7. CDR3 bases: TGTGCCAGCAGTTCCCCACTAGCGGGAGAGAACAATGAGCAGTTCTTC. It encodes CASSSPLAGENNEQFF.

This clone was detected only a few times. The J gene is TRBJ2-3, the V gene TRBV13; D might be TRBD2 (5 bases). Germline-derived CDR1 and CDR2 are PRHDT and FYEKMQ (reference sequence). The length of the CDR3 is 13 residues. Trimming stripped 5 bases from V and 5 bases from J, with 11 bases between. The CDR3: CASSPFAGDTQYF. The CDR3 DNA follows: TGTGCCAGCAGCCCGTTCGCGGGAGATACGCAGTATTTT.

V usage is TRBV28 and J usage is TRBJ1-5; TRBD1 is a possible D gene (5 bases). Trimming stripped 5 bases from V and 0 bases from J, with 14 bases between. This CDR3 is built from 16 residues. Germline CDR1 MDHEN, CDR2 SYDVKM. The CDR3 bases are TGTGCCAGCAGTGTCGGGGGGGGTTATAGCAATCAGCCCCAGCATTTT. Translation: CASSVGGGYSNQPQHF.

The rearrangement joins TRBV6-6 to TRBJ1-2, with D maybe TRBD1 (6 bases). This CDR3 is 13 amino acids long. Germline V gene data show CDR1 as MNHNY and CDR2 as SVGAGI (reference sequence). The V and J ends lost 5 bases and 6 bases respectively, with 13 bases between them. Here the CDR3 reads CASSTGRWDGYTF. In DNA form, the CDR3 reads TGTGCCAGCAGTACAGGGAGATGGGATGGCTACACCTTC.

The V call is TRBV11-2, the J call TRBJ1-1, with a weak D call TRBD1 (5 bases). The CDR3 is made up of 14 amino acids. With 6 bases removed from V and 3 bases from J, the gap between germline ends came to 14 bases. CDR1 and CDR2 from the germline V gene are SGHAT and FQNNGV. CDR3 amino acids: CASSPARQYTEAFF. CDR3 coding DNA: TGTGCCAGCAGTCCTGCTAGACAGTACACTGAAGCTTTCTTT.